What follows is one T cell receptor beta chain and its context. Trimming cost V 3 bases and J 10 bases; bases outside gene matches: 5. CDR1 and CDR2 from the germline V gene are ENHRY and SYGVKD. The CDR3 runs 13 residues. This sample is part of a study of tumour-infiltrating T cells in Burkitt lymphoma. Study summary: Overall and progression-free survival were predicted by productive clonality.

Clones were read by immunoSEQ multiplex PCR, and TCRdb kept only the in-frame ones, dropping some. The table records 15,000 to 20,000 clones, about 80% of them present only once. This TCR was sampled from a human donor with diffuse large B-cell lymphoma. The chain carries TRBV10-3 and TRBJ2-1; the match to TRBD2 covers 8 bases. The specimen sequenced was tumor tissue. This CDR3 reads CAISDGGGREQFF. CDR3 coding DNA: TGTGCCATCAGTGACGGGGGGGGTAGGGAGCAGTTCTTC.